This TCR beta chain emerged from a study of T-cell reconstitution after alpha-beta-depleted transplantation in children. Overall study results and limits: Among T cells one year after transplant, newly produced cells accounted for most counts and diversity.

This clonotype was counted many times. Its antigen is undetermined. Per the germline V gene, CDR1 is DFQATT and CDR2 is SNEGSKA (reference sequence). This CDR3 contains 10 residues. With 5 bases removed from V and 7 bases from J, the gap between germline ends came to 8 bases. Preparation of the TCRbeta library was carried out with unique molecular identifiers. TCRdb redid the calling of the PCR reads with MiXCR, one entry per CDR3 protein. The sample carries a few hundred thousand distinct CDR3 sequences, just over 7.5% recorded once. This specimen consisted of peripheral blood, obtained 360 days after TCRalphabeta/CD19-depleted stem cell transplant. This TCR derives from a female patient between 2 and 15 years old who had a stem cell transplant for Fanconi anemia, so the T cells may come from the graft donor. J is TRBJ1-1 and V is TRBV20-1; D is ambiguous. The CDR3, as DNA: TGCAGTGCTGCGTGGGGTGAAGCTTTCTTT. Amino acid sequence: CSAAWGEAFF.